The rows below give T cell receptor beta chains drawn from one sample of a study of blood T cell repertoires in COVID-19. The method was immunoSEQ multiplex PCR; TCRdb's version includes in-frame clones alone and lacks a portion of them. The data show fewer than 70,000 clones, with approximately 78% seen just once and 8% to 10% held by the top ten. Sequenced material: peripheral blood. Receptor source: a woman older than 75 with acute or convalescent COVID-19. Each CDR3 is given with its conserved first and last residue. A D gene is named only where the DNA matches it firmly. Expanded clones are given a class, and other clones once, few, many or no size at all.

D gene | clone size | J gene | V gene | CDR3 protein | CDR3 DNA
TRBD1 | once | TRBJ1-6 | TRBV19 | CASSGQGNSPLHF | TGTGCCAGTAGCGGACAGGGGAATTCACCCCTCCACTTT
. | . | TRBJ1-5 | TRBV5-6 | CASSRQDQPQHF | TGTGCCAGCAGCCGTCAGGATCAGCCCCAGCATTTT
TRBD2 | . | TRBJ2-5 | TRBV6-6 | CASSTGTSRQETQYF | TGTGCCAGCAGTACGGGGACTAGCCGACAAGAGACCCAGTACTTC
TRBD2 | . | TRBJ2-3 | TRBV14 | CASSQPGLASTDTQYF | TGTGCCAGCAGCCAACCGGGACTAGCGAGCACAGATACGCAGTATTTT
TRBD2 | . | TRBJ2-1 | TRBV9 | CASSVFSGVYNEQFF | TGTGCCAGCAGCGTATTTAGCGGGGTCTACAATGAGCAGTTCTTC
TRBD2 | . | TRBJ2-3 | TRBV6-2/TRBV6-3 | CASSYSGLATDTQYF | TGTGCCAGCAGTTACTCCGGACTAGCGACAGATACGCAGTATTTT
TRBD2 | . | TRBJ2-7 | TRBV9 | CASSAQAAGGLYEQYF | TGTGCCAGCAGTGCACAGGCAGCGGGGGGGCTCTACGAGCAGTACTTC
TRBD1 | . | TRBJ1-1 | TRBV5-1 | CASTNRDRGVGTEAFF | TGCGCCAGCACGAACCGGGACAGGGGGGTTGGAACTGAAGCTTTCTTT
TRBD1 | . | TRBJ1-1 | TRBV6-5 | CASSPDRDITEAFF | TGTGCCAGCAGTCCCGACAGGGATATCACTGAAGCTTTCTTT
TRBD2 | few | TRBJ2-2 | TRBV5-1 | CASSFRGVNTGELFF | TGCGCCAGCAGCTTTCGGGGGGTGAACACCGGGGAGCTGTTTTTT
TRBD1 | . | TRBJ2-6 | TRBV19 | CASSTGQNSGANVLTF | TGTGCCAGTAGTACGGGACAGAACTCTGGGGCCAACGTCCTGACTTTC
. | . | TRBJ2-3 | TRBV2 | CASSFDLVAGATDTQYF | TGTGCCAGCAGTTTTGATTTGGTGGCAGGGGCCACAGATACGCAGTATTTT
TRBD1 | . | TRBJ1-6 | TRBV6-5 | CASRRTGGSPLHF | TGTGCCAGCAGAAGGACAGGGGGTTCACCCCTCCACTTT
TRBD2 | . | TRBJ2-5 | TRBV5-6 | CASSLGLAGVQETQYF | TGTGCCAGCAGCTTGGGTCTAGCGGGGGTACAAGAGACCCAGTACTTC
. | . | TRBJ1-2 | TRBV6-5 | CASSQSGTNGYTF | TGTGCCAGCAGTCAGTCCGGGACAAATGGCTACACCTTC
. | . | TRBJ2-1 | TRBV5-1 | CASSLGDLNNEQFF | TGCGCCAGCAGCTTGGGGGACTTAAACAATGAGCAGTTCTTC
. | . | TRBJ2-6 | TRBV3-1/TRBV3-2 | CASSQERESGANVLTF | TGTGCCAGCAGCCAAGAACGGGAGTCTGGGGCCAACGTCCTGACTTTC
. | . | TRBJ1-6 | TRBV19 | CASRRTGGPRGSPLHF | TGTGCCAGTAGAAGAACCGGGGGTCCTCGGGGTTCACCCCTCCACTTT
. | . | TRBJ1-1 | TRBV7-8 | CASSTFGGNTEAFF | TGTGCCAGCAGTACCTTCGGGGGGAACACTGAAGCTTTCTTT
. | . | TRBJ1-3 | TRBV7-2 | CASSFRKAAGNTIYF | TGTGCCAGCAGCTTTAGGAAGGCGGCTGGAAACACCATATATTTT
TRBD2 | . | TRBJ2-5 | TRBV10-2 | CASRGTSGMWTQYF | TGCGCCAGCAGGGGGACTAGCGGGATGTGGACCCAGTACTTC
TRBD1 | . | TRBJ1-1 | TRBV7-2 | CASSSLYFGQGDTEAFF | TGTGCCAGCAGCTCCCTCTACTTTGGACAGGGAGACACTGAAGCTTTCTTT
TRBD2 | . | TRBJ2-7 | TRBV19 | CASSTQAGGRYEQYF | TGTGCCAGTAGTACCCAGGCGGGGGGGCGCTACGAGCAGTACTTC
TRBD1 | . | TRBJ1-4 | TRBV5-1 | CASSQGARDEKLFF | TGCGCCAGCAGCCAGGGGGCGCGGGACGAAAAACTGTTTTTT
. | . | TRBJ2-5 | TRBV18 | CASSPPRRTVEVQETQYF | TGTGCCAGCTCACCACCGAGGCGGACAGTTGAAGTCCAAGAGACCCAGTACTTC
. | . | TRBJ2-7 | TRBV12-3/TRBV12-4 | CASSYSPYYEQYF | TGTGCCAGCAGCTACAGCCCTTACTACGAGCAGTACTTC
. | . | TRBJ1-2 | TRBV7-2 | CASSLVSQEPGYGYTF | TGTGCCAGCAGCTTAGTTTCTCAGGAGCCGGGATATGGCTACACCTTC
TRBD1 | once | TRBJ1-1 | TRBV11-2 | CASSLSGGGETEAFF | TGTGCCAGCAGCTTATCAGGGGGCGGGGAAACTGAAGCTTTCTTT
. | few | TRBJ2-7 | TRBV15 | CATSRLTGLEQYF | TGTGCCACCAGCAGACTAACAGGGTTGGAGCAGTACTTC
. | . | TRBJ1-6 | TRBV30 | CAWSVGGTSDSPLHF | TGTGCCTGGAGTGTAGGGGGTACTTCGGATTCACCCCTCCACTTT
TRBD2 | . | TRBJ2-2 | TRBV7-9 | CASSLIGLAGALTGELFF | TGTGCCAGCAGCTTAATCGGACTAGCGGGGGCCCTTACCGGGGAGCTGTTTTTT
TRBD2 | . | TRBJ2-3 | TRBV4-1 | CASSPEPSGGGDTQYF | TGCGCCAGCAGCCCAGAACCTAGCGGGGGAGGGGATACGCAGTATTTT
. | . | TRBJ1-1 | TRBV5-6 | CASSFGGMGFTEAFF | TGTGCCAGCAGCTTTGGGGGGATGGGTTTTACTGAAGCTTTCTTT